These 3 T cell receptor beta chains were all obtained from the same sample, sequenced in a study of T cells in Graves' hyperthyroidism and ophthalmopathy. TCR beta CDR3 region amplification was performed from RNA transcripts. The HTBI primer set drove a first-round RT-PCR of the TCR CDR3. TCRdb used MiXCR to reprocess the multiplex PCR reads, holding one entry per CDR3 protein. The sample shows 150,000 or so distinct CDR3 sequences, more than 20% of them seen only once. The specimen sequenced was blood. Receptor source: a woman in her forties or fifties with Graves' hyperthyroidism that later progressed to Graves' ophthalmopathy.

The genes are TRBV19 and TRBJ1-4; 7 bases align to TRBD1. CDR1 is LNHDA and CDR2 is SQIVND in the germline V gene (reference sequence). The CDR3 totals 15 residues. V gave up 5 bases and J gave up 6 bases; unmatched junction bases: 9. CDR3 DNA: TGTGCCAGTAGTTTCGGGGGACAGTTAGATGAAAAACTGTTTTTT. Its protein is CASSFGGQLDEKLFF.

This clonotype has only a few counts. This chain uses TRBV19 with TRBJ2-1; D unresolved. The CDR3 spans 14 residues. V was trimmed by 1 base and J by 4 bases, leaving 8 bases between them. The germline CDR1 and CDR2 sequences are LNHDA and SQIVND (reference sequence). The CDR3 spells CASSIGFLYNEQFF. CDR3 nucleotides: TGTGCCAGTAGTATAGGGTTCCTTTACAATGAGCAGTTCTTC.

This clonotype has at least ten counts. V usage is TRBV24-1 and J usage is TRBJ1-1; 9 bases line up with TRBD1. Losses at the gene ends were 9 bases for V and 7 bases for J; bases not matched to a gene: 8. The CDR3 has 13 residues. From germline, CDR1 is KGHDR and CDR2 SFDVKD. The CDR3 loop reads CATADRGGGEAFF. In nucleotides, the CDR3 is TGTGCCACCGCGGACAGGGGAGGAGGTGAAGCTTTCTTT.